Each of the 32 T cell receptor beta chains below was sequenced from the same sample in a study of early T cells in non-severe SARS-CoV-2 infection (dated by TCRdb to the early 2020s). Preparation of the library involved 5' RACE. Sequencer: NextSeq 500. Starting from the raw public reads, TCRdb applied fastp trimming at Q25, assembled clones with MiXCR and retained in-frame beta chains. Entries that share a CDR3 protein sequence are merged under the most common genes and DNA. In all, the sample holds 45,000 to 50,000 distinct CDR3 sequences, and about 6.2% of those were seen once. The ten largest clones take up around 7% of the sample. The sequencing here drew on whole blood, taken at baseline. The receptors originated from an adult who was a healthcare worker with PCR-confirmed SARS-CoV-2 infection or an uninfected control (not recorded which).

This clonotype was seen repeatedly, ten times or more. The chain is built from TRBV12-3 or TRBV12-4 and TRBJ1-5; TRBD1 matches at 8 bases. J gave up 2 bases and V 6 bases, and 0 bases lay outside the gene matches. The CDR3 is made up of 13 amino acids. The DNA for the CDR3 is TGTGCCAGCAGGGGACAGGGCAATCAGCCCCAGCATTTT. Residues: CASRGQGNQPQHF.

This clonotype was seen many times. The chain recombines TRBV2 with TRBJ2-7; no clear D gene. This CDR3 comprises 17 residues. V lost 3 bases and J lost 3, with 21 bases in between. Germline-derived CDR1 and CDR2 are SNHLY and FYNNEI. The CDR3, as DNA: TGTGCCAGCAGTGATGTCTCCCCAGCGAGTAGCTACTACGAGCAGTACTTC. Its protein product is CASSDVSPASSYYEQYF.

This clonotype was detected only a few times. The chain uses TRBV28 and TRBJ1-2; tentative D call: TRBD1 (6 bases). V dropped 4 bases and J dropped 0 bases, with 12 bases sitting between them. Germline loops: CDR1 MDHEN, CDR2 SYDVKM. This CDR3 has 15 amino acids. CDR3 amino acids: CASSSTGQANYGYTF. The CDR3 DNA reads TGTGCCAGCAGTTCAACAGGGCAAGCTAACTATGGCTACACCTTC.

This clonotype was observed at least ten times. V and J are TRBV25-1 and TRBJ1-6; D ambiguous. V lost 4 bases to trimming and J lost 8 bases, with 9 bases between them. The CDR3 runs 13 residues. Germline CDR1 MGHDK, CDR2 SYGVNS. In DNA, the CDR3 is TGTGCCAGCAGTGGATACCAGGATTCACCCCTCCACTTT. It translates to CASSGYQDSPLHF. The entire variable domain, with the rest obtained from reference TRBV25-1 and TRBJ1-6, is as follows: EADIYQTPRYLVIGTGKKITLECSQTMGHDKMYWYQQDPGMELHLIHYSYGVNSTEKGDLSSESTVSRIRTEHFPLTLESARPSHTSQYLCASSGYQDSPLHFGNGTRLTVT.

The chain couples TRBV10-3 to TRBJ2-3, with D tentatively TRBD2 (6 bases). The CDR3 spans 12 residues. The germline gives CDR1 ENHRY, CDR2 SYGVKD. V was clipped by 8 bases and J by 6 bases, with 12 bases between them. CDR3 in amino acids: CAIGGLSDTQYF. CDR3 sequence (DNA): TGTGCCATCGGGGGACTTTCGGATACGCAGTATTTT.

This chain uses TRBV12-3 or TRBV12-4 with TRBJ2-1, with 7 bases lining up with TRBD1. The junction had 8 bases not matched to a gene; V was cut back by 5 bases and J by 7 bases. The CDR3 extends over 14 amino acids. The CDR3 nucleotides are TGTGCCAGCAGTAAGGGGGCCGGGGAAAATGAGCAGTTCTTC. Amino acids: CASSKGAGENEQFF.

This clonotype was seen repeatedly, ten times or more. This chain joins TRBV5-5 and TRBJ2-1; possible D gene TRBD2, 6 bases. From germline, CDR1 is SGHKS and CDR2 YYEKEE (reference sequence). This CDR3 comprises 13 residues. Trimming took 3 bases from V and 10 from J, leaving 14 bases between them. This CDR3 is CASSWDPGDEQFF. The DNA of the CDR3 is TGTGCCAGCAGCTGGGACCCGGGGGACGAGCAGTTCTTC.

Many counts were recorded for this clonotype. This chain connects TRBV12-3 or TRBV12-4 to TRBJ2-2; D not certain. Trimming removed 3 bases at V and 8 bases at J, with 16 bases between. This CDR3 is 15 amino acids long. In DNA, the CDR3 is TGTGCCAGCAGTTTTAAAATAGGAACGGCGGGGGAGCTGTTTTTT. This encodes CASSFKIGTAGELFF.

V and J are TRBV9 and TRBJ1-4, with D unresolved. Germline assignment: CDR1 SGDLS and CDR2 YYNGEE. The CDR3 length is 15 residues. V was cut by 3 bases and J by 3 bases, with 12 bases left in between. The CDR3 DNA reads TGTGCCAGCAGCGCCGGGAATCGGCCTAATGAAAAACTGTTTTTT. Its protein product is CASSAGNRPNEKLFF.

This clonotype came up many times. The rearrangement links TRBV7-8 to TRBJ2-7; 8 nucleotides line up with TRBD2. The CDR3 extends over 14 amino acids. The V gene's germline CDR1 is SGHVS and CDR2 FQNEAQ. Trimming removed 6 bases from V and 5 bases from J; junction bases left unmatched: 9. The CDR3 nucleotides are TGTGCCAGCAGTCGAAGTTCGGGAGGGGACGAGCAGTACTTC. Translating it yields CASSRSSGGDEQYF. Together with reference TRBV7-8 and TRBJ2-7, the CDR3 gives the full variable domain: GAGVSQSPRYKVAKRGQDVALRCDPISGHVSLFWYQQALGQGPEFLTYFQNEAQLDKSGLPSDRFFAERPEGSVSTLKIQRTQQEDSAVYLCASSRSSGGDEQYFGPGTRLTVT.

This chain joins TRBV5-6 and TRBJ2-3; TRBD2 agrees at 9 bases. The length of the CDR3 is 15 residues. V lost 4 bases and J lost 2; bases outside the gene matches: 5. Germline CDR1 and CDR2: SGHDT and YYEEEE. This chain's CDR3 is CASSPRGLATDTQYF. CDR3 nucleotides: TGTGCCAGCAGCCCCCGGGGACTAGCCACAGATACGCAGTATTTT.

The table lists this clonotype with many counts. This sequence joins TRBV6-6 and TRBJ1-2; no definite D call. V was shortened by 4 bases and J by 5 bases, with 8 bases between the two germline ends. Looked up from germline, CDR1 is MNHNY and CDR2 is SVGAGI (reference sequence). CDR3 length: 12 amino acids. In nucleotides, the CDR3 is TGTGCCAGCAGTTCTTTCAGTTATGGCTACACCTTC. Translated, it gives CASSSFSYGYTF.

The table lists this clonotype with many counts. The chain joins TRBV7-2 to TRBJ1-2, with 10 bases identical to TRBD1. The CDR3 loop spans 14 amino acids. Germline values: CDR1 SGHTA, CDR2 FQGNSA. J was trimmed by 7 bases and V by 3 bases; bases with no gene match: 5. The CDR3 DNA follows: TGTGCCAGCAGCTTGACAGGGGGCGCGGTTGGCTACACCTTC. Encoded protein: CASSLTGGAVGYTF.

The rearrangement links TRBV28 to TRBJ1-5; tentatively, D is TRBD1 (6 bases). The CDR3 covers 14 residues. Between the trimmed V and J ends, which lost 8 bases and 3 bases, there was a span of 14 bases. CDR1 MDHEN and CDR2 SYDVKM come from the germline V gene. The CDR3 here is CASGRQGPNQPQHF. CDR3 sequence (DNA): TGTGCCAGCGGTCGGCAGGGGCCCAATCAGCCCCAGCATTTT.

This clonotype has more than one count but fewer than ten. The chain is built from TRBV20-1 and TRBJ2-7; D is undetermined. The germline CDR1 and CDR2 sequences are DFQATT and SNEGSKA (reference sequence). Trimming took 3 bases from V and 5 from J, leaving 17 bases between them. The CDR3 covers 14 residues. CDR3 nucleotides: TGCAGTGCTAGCTCGACGTACCCTGACCACGAGCAGTACTTC. This codes for CSASSTYPDHEQYF.

The chain combines TRBV7-6 with TRBJ1-1, with 7 bases aligning to TRBD1. V lost 5 bases, J lost 0 bases, and 6 bases stayed unmatched. The CDR3 spans 15 residues. Germline CDR1 and CDR2: SGHVS and FNYEAQ. The CDR3 reads CASSTGTAMNTEAFF. DNA for the CDR3: TGTGCCAGCAGCACAGGGACAGCCATGAACACTGAAGCTTTCTTT.

This clonotype was observed at least ten times. The chain has TRBV6-2 or TRBV6-3 and TRBJ2-7; 9 nucleotides align to TRBD2. The germline gives CDR1 MNHEY, CDR2 SVGEGT. V lost 4 bases, J lost 0 bases, and 13 bases stayed unmatched. There are 18 residues in the CDR3. CDR3 sequence reads: CASSFPRVAGALSYEQYF. CDR3 coding DNA: TGTGCCAGCAGTTTTCCTCGGGTAGCGGGAGCCCTCTCCTACGAGCAGTACTTC.

This sequence joins TRBV7-2 and TRBJ2-7, with D tentatively TRBD2 (6 bases). This CDR3 comprises 15 residues. Germline CDR1 and CDR2: SGHTA and FQGNSA. The ends were cut back, 1 base at V and 3 bases at J, with 13 bases in the middle. CDR3 DNA: TGTGCCAGCAGCTTAGGTGGGCGGGGATTCTACGAGCAGTACTTC. Protein product: CASSLGGRGFYEQYF.

Ten or more counts support this clonotype. The rearrangement joins TRBV7-6 to TRBJ2-3; 9 nucleotides align to TRBD2. The V gene's germline CDR1 is SGHVS and CDR2 FNYEAQ. Unmatched junction bases numbered 14, after V lost 5 bases and J lost 2 bases. The CDR3 contains 18 residues. The CDR3 bases are TGTGCCAGCAGCCGCCTTCCACTAGCGGGTAGAACCACAGATACGCAGTATTTT. It is translated as CASSRLPLAGRTTDTQYF.

In its sample, this clonotype was seen a few times. This chain connects TRBV28 to TRBJ2-1; 12 bases are shared with TRBD2. Germline CDR1 reads MDHEN; CDR2 reads SYDVKM. V gave up 10 bases and J gave up 6 bases; unmatched junction bases: 7. This CDR3 has 14 residues. The CDR3 protein is CATRLAGVGNEQFF. The CDR3 region has the DNA TGTGCCACCAGACTAGCGGGGGTAGGCAATGAGCAGTTCTTC.

This clonotype was detected many times. The V and J genes are TRBV10-3 and TRBJ2-5; D is perhaps TRBD1 (6 bases). Germline V gives CDR1 ENHRY, CDR2 SYGVKD. This CDR3 is 17 amino acids long. V lost 2 bases to trimming and J lost 5 bases, with 21 bases between them. The CDR3, as DNA: TGTGCCATCAGTGAGAGTATGGGGAGAGCAGGGGATGAGACCCAGTACTTC. Translation gives CAISESMGRAGDETQYF.

This clonotype was observed at least ten times. The rearrangement links TRBV29-1 to TRBJ2-5; no clear D gene. Trimming removed 1 base at V and 5 bases at J, with 11 bases between. Germline CDR1 is SQVTM and CDR2 is ANQGSEA. The CDR3 runs to 13 residues. This CDR3 reads CSVEVAARETQYF. The DNA for the CDR3 is TGCAGCGTTGAAGTCGCGGCTAGGGAGACCCAGTACTTC.

This clonotype was detected only a few times. The genes are TRBV18 and TRBJ2-3; D possibly corresponds to TRBD1 (6 bases). Germline V lookup: CDR1 KGHSH, CDR2 LQKENI. Between the trimmed V and J ends, which lost 6 bases and 0 bases, there was a span of 10 bases. The CDR3 sequence is 14 residues long. The CDR3 DNA reads TGTGCCAGCTCCTTCGACAGGAGCACAGATACGCAGTATTTT. It is translated as CASSFDRSTDTQYF.

This clonotype has a handful of counts. The V and J genes are TRBV7-8 and TRBJ1-1; no clear D gene. The CDR3 covers 15 residues. CDR1 SGHVS and CDR2 FQNEAQ come from the germline V gene. V lost 0 bases and J lost 8, with 16 bases in between. CDR3 sequence (DNA): TGTGCCAGCAGCTTAGCGCTATACTCCCTCCCCGAAGCTTTCTTT. Protein product: CASSLALYSLPEAFF.

The J gene is TRBJ2-2, the V gene TRBV20-1; D might be TRBD1 (5 bases). The length of the CDR3 is 12 residues. CDR1 is DFQATT, CDR2 SNEGSKA, per germline (reference sequence). The germline V and J ends were trimmed by 6 bases and 5 bases, with 10 bases remaining between them. Written as DNA, the CDR3 is TGCAGTGCCCAAGGACATACCGGGGAGCTGTTTTTT. It specifies CSAQGHTGELFF.

This clonotype has ten or more counts. The rearrangement uses TRBV6-6 and TRBJ2-7, with a possible D match to TRBD2 (6 bases). Trimming pared 2 bases from V and 9 bases from J, leaving 17 bases between. The germline V gene encodes CDR1 MNHNY and CDR2 SVGAGI (reference sequence). This CDR3 contains 14 residues. The CDR3 bases are TGTGCCAGCAGTTACCAAACTTGGGAGGCGGGGCAGTACTTC. Its protein is CASSYQTWEAGQYF.

The chain joins TRBV29-1 to TRBJ2-5, with TRBD1 matching over 10 bases. The J segment lost 3 bases and the V segment lost 7 bases, leaving 8 bases of the junction unmatched. Germline loops: CDR1 SQVTM, CDR2 ANQGSEA. CDR3 length: 14 amino acids. The CDR3 loop reads CSGLGQGFEETQYF. The CDR3, as DNA: TGCAGCGGCCTGGGACAGGGGTTCGAAGAGACCCAGTACTTC.

This clonotype was found a few times. This chain joins TRBV4-2 and TRBJ2-5; 7 bases line up with TRBD2. The CDR3 is made up of 15 amino acids. Germline CDR1 and CDR2: LGHNA and YNFKEQ. V was pared by 1 base and J by 1 base, with 3 bases of the junction left unmatched. In DNA, the CDR3 is TGTGCCAGCAGCCAAGCGGGAGGCCTCCAAGAGACCCAGTACTTC. Protein sequence: CASSQAGGLQETQYF.

This chain links TRBV29-1 with TRBJ2-1; 8 positions match TRBD1. Germline V gives CDR1 SQVTM, CDR2 ANQGSEA. V was clipped by 3 bases and J by 8 bases; unmatched bases: 6. This CDR3 has 13 amino acids. The chain's CDR3 is CSVDTDRGDEQFF. DNA for the CDR3: TGCAGCGTTGATACCGACAGGGGCGATGAGCAGTTCTTC.

The CDR3 DNA reads as TGCAGCGTGAGGACAGGGTCCGGGGCCAACGTCCTGACTTTC. It encodes CSVRTGSGANVLTF. The rearrangement joins TRBV29-1 to TRBJ2-6; TRBD1 matches at 8 bases. The V and J ends lost 6 bases and 4 bases, in that order; junction bases with no gene match: 5. Looked up from germline, CDR1 is SQVTM and CDR2 is ANQGSEA. This CDR3 has 14 residues.

This clonotype was counted only a few times. The chain uses TRBV7-9 and TRBJ2-2; no definite D call. Per the germline V gene, CDR1 is SEHNR and CDR2 is FQNEAQ (reference sequence). Trimming removed 5 bases from V and 5 bases from J, with 9 bases in between. CDR3 size: 13 residues. Here the CDR3 reads CASSAMGTGELFF. The CDR3 nucleotides read TGTGCCAGCAGCGCTATGGGGACCGGGGAGCTGTTTTTT.

The chain couples TRBV28 to TRBJ1-2, with 7 bases identical to TRBD1. CDR1 and CDR2 (germline): MDHEN, SYDVKM. The CDR3 is 12 residues long. Unmatched junction bases numbered 0, after V lost 4 bases and J lost 4 bases. The CDR3 DNA follows: TGTGCCAGCAGTTCAGGGGGCTATGGCTACACCTTC. Protein product: CASSSGGYGYTF.